These 24 T cell receptor beta chains share one sample of origin, sequenced in a study of cytomegalovirus exposure and HLA in healthy donors. Clones were read by immunoSEQ multiplex PCR, and TCRdb kept only the in-frame ones, dropping some. The repertoire holds roughly 48,000 clones, with 94% as singletons. The sequenced material came from PBMCs. All receptors derive from a woman aged 18-29 years in good health and CMV-seropositive.

The CDR3 bases are TGTGCCAGCAGTTTATCCAGGGGGTCCTACAATGAGCAGTTCTTC. Translating it yields CASSLSRGSYNEQFF. This sequence joins TRBV27 and TRBJ2-1, with 7 bases lining up with TRBD1. Germline CDR1 and CDR2: MNHEY and SMNVEV (reference sequence). J was trimmed by 1 base and V by 0 bases; bases with no gene match: 0. CDR3 length: 15 amino acids.

V and J are TRBV28 and TRBJ2-3; TRBD2 aligns across 11 bases. Germline CDR1 reads MDHEN; CDR2 reads SYDVKM. Trimming removed 4 bases from V and 0 bases from J; junction bases left unmatched: 3. The CDR3 sequence is 16 residues long. The CDR3 reads CASSSWTSGSTDTQYF. CDR3 nucleotides: TGTGCCAGCAGTTCATGGACTAGCGGGAGCACAGATACGCAGTATTTT.

V usage is TRBV6-1 and J usage is TRBJ1-5; no clear D gene. Between the trimmed V and J ends, which lost 0 bases and 9 bases, there was a span of 12 bases. Germline lookup yields CDR1 MNHNS and CDR2 SASEGT. The CDR3 spans 14 residues. This CDR3 reads CASSEALRSSPQHF. For the CDR3, the DNA is TGTGCCAGCAGTGAAGCCCTGAGGAGTTCGCCCCAGCATTTT.

This clone came up once. The V gene is TRBV29-1, the J gene TRBJ2-1, with D maybe TRBD1 (6 bases). Germline assignment: CDR1 SQVTM and CDR2 ANQGSEA. This CDR3 is built from 15 residues. V was cut by 5 bases and J by 5 bases, with 19 bases left in between. The CDR3 DNA sequence: TGCAGCGTTACCCCCGGGACACCGTACGACAATGAGCAGTTCTTC. Amino acid sequence: CSVTPGTPYDNEQFF.

The V gene is TRBV11-2, the J gene TRBJ1-6; TRBD1 aligns across 7 bases. CDR1 is SGHAT, CDR2 FQNNGV, per germline. This CDR3 region has 15 residues. The V and J ends lost 5 bases and 5 bases, in that order; junction bases with no gene match: 6. As DNA, the CDR3 is TGTGCCAGCAGCCCAAGACAGGGAAATAATTCACCCCTCCACTTT. This encodes CASSPRQGNNSPLHF. Full variable domain (remainder filled in from reference TRBV11-2 and TRBJ1-6): EAGVAQSPRYKIIEKRQSVAFWCNPISGHATLYWYQQILGQGPKLLIQFQNNGVVDDSQLPKDRFSAERLKGVDSTLKIQPAKLEDSAVYLCASSPRQGNNSPLHFGNGTRLTVT.

This clone was seen a single time. The chain employs TRBV19 and TRBJ2-2; 11 bases fit TRBD1. V was clipped by 5 bases and J by 8 bases; unmatched bases: 7. Germline V lookup: CDR1 LNHDA, CDR2 SQIVND (reference sequence). The CDR3 is 15 residues long. This chain's CDR3 is CASSLLGQGVGELFF. The DNA for the CDR3 is TGTGCCAGTAGTCTCTTGGGACAGGGGGTGGGGGAGCTGTTTTTT. The complete variable domain, with remaining parts taken from reference TRBV19 and TRBJ2-2, reads DGGITQSPKYLFRKEGQNVTLSCEQNLNHDAMYWYRQDPGQGLRLIYYSQIVNDFQKGDIAEGYSVSREKKESFPLTVTSAQKNPTAFYLCASSLLGQGVGELFFGEGSRLTVL.

V and J are TRBV5-1 and TRBJ2-7, with TRBD2 matching over 10 bases. Germline lookup yields CDR1 SGHRS and CDR2 YFSETQ. V lost 9 bases to trimming and J lost 5 bases; unmatched junction nucleotides: 5. CDR3 length: 12 residues. CDR3 sequence reads: CATGTSANEQYF. The CDR3 nucleotides read TGCGCCACAGGGACTAGCGCCAACGAGCAGTACTTC. The variable domain in full, completed from reference TRBV5-1 and TRBJ2-7, reads KAGVTQTPRYLIKTRGQQVTLSCSPISGHRSVSWYQQTPGQGLQFLFEYFSETQRNKGNFPGRFSGRQFSNSRSEMNVSTLELGDSALYLCATGTSANEQYFGPGTRLTVT.

The CDR3, as DNA: TGTGCCAGCAGCTACTTTAGCGGGAGTTTAGAGACCCAGTACTTC. Residues: CASSYFSGSLETQYF. J is TRBJ2-5 and V is TRBV7-8, with 9 bases aligning to TRBD2. Per germline, CDR1 SGHVS and CDR2 FQNEAQ. After removal of 4 bases from V and 4 bases from J, the junction contained 7 bases not matched to a gene. The CDR3 is 15 amino acids.

This chain joins TRBV30 and TRBJ1-1; TRBD1 agrees at 8 bases. The V and J ends lost 5 bases and 1 base, in that order; junction bases with no gene match: 0. This CDR3 is 12 amino acids long. Germline CDR1 GTSNPN, CDR2 SVGIG (reference sequence). This CDR3 is CAWGQGNTEAFF. CDR3 DNA sequence: TGTGCCTGGGGACAGGGGAACACTGAAGCTTTCTTT.

V is TRBV7-2 and J is TRBJ1-1, with a tentative D call TRBD1 (6 bases). Germline V lookup: CDR1 SGHTA, CDR2 FQGNSA. V was cut by 3 bases and J by 5 bases, with 16 bases left in between. The CDR3 loop spans 15 amino acids. CDR3 sequence reads: CASSFRQGIRTEAFF. CDR3 bases: TGTGCCAGCAGCTTTCGCCAGGGGATAAGAACTGAAGCTTTCTTT.

This rearrangement joins TRBV30 to TRBJ2-3; TRBD2 matches 11 bases. Trimming at V came to 4 bases and at J to 4 bases, leaving 4 bases not matched to a gene. The CDR3 extends over 14 amino acids. CDR1 GTSNPN and CDR2 SVGIG come from the germline V gene (reference sequence). The CDR3 bases are TGTGCCTGGATTAGCGGGAGGGCCCCAGATACGCAGTATTTT. Protein sequence: CAWISGRAPDTQYF.

V usage is TRBV27 and J usage is TRBJ2-7; 12 positions agree with TRBD1. This CDR3 region has 15 residues. Germline V CDR1 and CDR2: MNHEY, SMNVEV (reference sequence). V lost 4 bases, J lost 5 bases, and 6 bases stayed unmatched. CDR3 in amino acids: CASSSPGQGAHEQYF. In DNA form, the CDR3 reads TGTGCCAGCAGTTCCCCGGGACAGGGGGCCCACGAGCAGTACTTC.

The J gene is TRBJ2-3, the V gene TRBV5-6, with D maybe TRBD2 (6 bases). The CDR3 totals 13 residues. V was trimmed by 4 bases and J by 6 bases, leaving 12 bases between them. Germline V gene data show CDR1 as SGHDT and CDR2 as YYEEEE. The CDR3, as DNA: TGTGCCAGCAGCCCGGGAGTCTCGGATACGCAGTATTTT. It is translated as CASSPGVSDTQYF.

The sample holds one count of this clone. This chain joins TRBV5-4 and TRBJ2-5, with D perhaps matching TRBD2 (6 bases). Trimming cost V 5 bases and J 2 bases, with 16 bases left between them. The V gene's germline CDR1 is SGHNT and CDR2 YYREEE (reference sequence). The CDR3 is made up of 15 amino acids. The CDR3 protein is CASSPGGTLQETQYF. In DNA, the CDR3 is TGTGCCAGCAGTCCTGGGGGGACCTTACAAGAGACCCAGTACTTC. Looking up the rest from reference TRBV5-4 and TRBJ2-5 gives the full variable domain: ETGVTQSPTHLIKTRGQQVTLRCSSQSGHNTVSWYQQALGQGPQFIFQYYREEENGRGNFPPRFSGLQFPNYSSELNVNALELDDSALYLCASSPGGTLQETQYFGPGTRLLVL.

This clone occurred a few times. This rearrangement joins TRBV28 to TRBJ2-3; 11 nucleotides line up with TRBD2. CDR1 and CDR2 from the germline V gene are MDHEN and SYDVKM. The V gene end was trimmed by 4 bases and the J gene end by 2 bases; junction bases not matched to a gene: 8. This CDR3 has 17 amino acids. CDR3 nucleotides: TGTGCCAGCAGTTCCCCCCTGGGACTAGCGGACACAGATACGCAGTATTTT. Protein sequence: CASSSPLGLADTDTQYF.

The J gene is TRBJ2-7, the V gene TRBV19; D remains unclear. V shed 3 bases and J shed 6 bases, with 9 bases lying between them. Germline V lookup: CDR1 LNHDA, CDR2 SQIVND (reference sequence). This CDR3 comprises 12 residues. The chain's CDR3 is CASSILPGEQYF. The CDR3 nucleotides are TGTGCCAGTAGTATTCTCCCCGGCGAGCAGTACTTC.

This chain uses TRBV19 with TRBJ1-1; possibly TRBD1 for D (6 bases). Looked up from germline, CDR1 is LNHDA and CDR2 is SQIVND (reference sequence). The CDR3 runs to 15 residues. Trimming removed 3 bases from V and 0 bases from J, with 11 bases in between. CDR3 in amino acids: CASSMLGQMNTEAFF. The CDR3, as DNA: TGTGCCAGTAGTATGTTGGGACAAATGAACACTGAAGCTTTCTTT.

The V gene is TRBV6-1, the J gene TRBJ2-3, with TRBD1 identical over 10 bases. Germline lookup yields CDR1 MNHNS and CDR2 SASEGT. The ends lost 6 bases at V and 1 base at J; junction bases unmatched: 4. The CDR3 consists of 15 residues. This chain's CDR3 is CASRGQGIGTDTQYF. The DNA of the CDR3 is TGTGCCAGCAGGGGACAGGGGATTGGCACAGATACGCAGTATTTT.

To note about this clone: Germline and junction disagree at one end, which may indicate a read error. V and J are TRBV18 and TRBJ2-7, with 11 bases fitting TRBD2. The CDR3 runs to 15 residues. Germline lookup yields CDR1 KGHSH and CDR2 LQKENI. The CDR3 DNA reads as TGTGCCAGCTCGCCACCTAGCGGGGGGACCTACGAGCAGTACTTC. This sequence encodes CASSPPSGGTYEQYF. Supplemented by reference TRBV18 and TRBJ2-7, the full variable domain reads NAGVMQNPRHLVRRRGQEARLRCSPMKGHSHVYWYRQLPEEGLKFMVYLQKENIIDESGMPKERFSAEFPKEGPSILRIQQVVRGDSAAYFCASSPPSGGTYEQYFGPGTRLTVT.

CDR3 loop: CASGGTGPYNEQFF. The DNA of the CDR3 is TGTGCCAGCGGCGGGACAGGCCCCTACAATGAGCAGTTCTTC. V usage is TRBV6-5 and J usage is TRBJ2-1, with 8 bases that match TRBD1. Losses at the gene ends were 8 bases for V and 2 bases for J; bases not matched to a gene: 5. The CDR3 sequence is 14 residues long. In germline, CDR1 is MNHEY, CDR2 SVGAGI.

The CDR3 protein is CASSFRGPPYEQYF. The CDR3 DNA sequence: TGTGCCAGCAGTTTCAGGGGGCCCCCCTACGAGCAGTACTTC. The genes are TRBV27 and TRBJ2-7, with 8 positions matching TRBD1. The CDR3 runs 14 residues. Per germline, CDR1 MNHEY and CDR2 SMNVEV (reference sequence). V was clipped by 3 bases and J by 2 bases; unmatched bases: 3.

This rearrangement joins TRBV18 to TRBJ2-3; D gene ambiguous. The germline CDR1 and CDR2 sequences are KGHSH and LQKENI. V was trimmed by 7 bases and J by 0 bases, leaving 5 bases between them. The CDR3 contains 12 residues. The CDR3 region has the DNA TGTGCCAGCTTCGTTAGCACAGATACGCAGTATTTT. Translating gives CASFVSTDTQYF.

This chain uses TRBV7-2 with TRBJ2-7; no clear D. The CDR3 runs to 12 residues. V was clipped by 5 bases and J by 0 bases, with 5 bases between them. Germline V gene sequence: CDR1 SGHTA, CDR2 FQGNSA. CDR3 coding DNA: TGTGCCAGCAGCGTCTACTCCTACGAGCAGTACTTC. Encoded protein: CASSVYSYEQYF.

V usage is TRBV15 and J usage is TRBJ2-3; D is possibly TRBD1 (5 bases). The CDR3 extends over 16 amino acids. Trimming shortened V by 0 bases and J by 2 bases, and 12 bases separated the two germline ends. From germline, CDR1 is LNHNV and CDR2 YYDKDF (reference sequence). The CDR3 region is CATSRDRQGPTDTQYF. CDR3 sequence (DNA): TGTGCCACCAGCAGAGATAGGCAGGGCCCCACAGATACGCAGTATTTT.